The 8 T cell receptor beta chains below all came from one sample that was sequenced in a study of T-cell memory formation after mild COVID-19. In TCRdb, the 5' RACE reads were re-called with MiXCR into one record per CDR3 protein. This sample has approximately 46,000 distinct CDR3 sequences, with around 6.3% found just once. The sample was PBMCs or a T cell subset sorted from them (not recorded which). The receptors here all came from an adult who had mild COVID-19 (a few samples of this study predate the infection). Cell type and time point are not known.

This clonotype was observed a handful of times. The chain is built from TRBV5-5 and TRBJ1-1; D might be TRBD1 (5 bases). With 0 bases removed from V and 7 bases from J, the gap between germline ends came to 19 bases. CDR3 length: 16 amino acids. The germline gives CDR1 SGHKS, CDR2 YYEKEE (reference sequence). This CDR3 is CASSLAPGLGEVEAFF. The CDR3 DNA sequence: TGTGCCAGCAGCTTGGCCCCGGGACTAGGGGAGGTTGAAGCTTTCTTT.

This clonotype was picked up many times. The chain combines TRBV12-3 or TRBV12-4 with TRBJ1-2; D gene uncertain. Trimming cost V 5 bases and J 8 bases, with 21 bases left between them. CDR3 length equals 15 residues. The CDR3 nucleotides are TGTGCCAGCAGTCCGGCTTCCGGGCCCCGAGGGGGCTACACCTTC. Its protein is CASSPASGPRGGYTF.

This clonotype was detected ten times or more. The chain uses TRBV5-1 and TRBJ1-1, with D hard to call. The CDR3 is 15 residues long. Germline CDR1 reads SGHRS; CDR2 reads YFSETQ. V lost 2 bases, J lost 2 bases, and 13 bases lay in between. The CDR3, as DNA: TGCGCCAGCAGCTTCCTGGGGTCCGGTAACACTGAAGCTTTCTTT. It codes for CASSFLGSGNTEAFF. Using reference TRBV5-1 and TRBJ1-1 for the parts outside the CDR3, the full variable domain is KAGVTQTPRYLIKTRGQQVTLSCSPISGHRSVSWYQQTPGQGLQFLFEYFSETQRNKGNFPGRFSGRQFSNSRSEMNVSTLELGDSALYLCASSFLGSGNTEAFFGQGTRLTVV.

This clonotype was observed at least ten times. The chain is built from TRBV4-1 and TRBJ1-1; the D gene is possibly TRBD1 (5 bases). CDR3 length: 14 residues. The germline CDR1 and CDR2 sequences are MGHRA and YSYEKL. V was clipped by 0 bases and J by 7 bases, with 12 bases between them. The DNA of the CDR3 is TGCGCCAGCAGCCAAGAGGTCTCGGGGCGTGAAGCTTTCTTT. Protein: CASSQEVSGREAFF.

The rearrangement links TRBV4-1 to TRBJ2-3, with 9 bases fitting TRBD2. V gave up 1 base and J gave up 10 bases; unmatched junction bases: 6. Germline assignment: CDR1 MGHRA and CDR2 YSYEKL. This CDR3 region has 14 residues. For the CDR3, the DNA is TGCGCCAGCAGCCAAGCATCTAGCGGGACGGCGCAGTATTTT. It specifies CASSQASSGTAQYF.

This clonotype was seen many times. CDR3 nucleotides: TGTGCCAGCAGCGGGACTAGCGGGGTCGTGAATGAGCAGTTCTTC. Its protein is CASSGTSGVVNEQFF. The chain has TRBV7-8 and TRBJ2-1; 13 bases match TRBD2. Trimming removed 5 bases from V and 7 bases from J; junction bases left unmatched: 5. This CDR3 has 15 residues. Germline-derived CDR1 and CDR2 are SGHVS and FQNEAQ.

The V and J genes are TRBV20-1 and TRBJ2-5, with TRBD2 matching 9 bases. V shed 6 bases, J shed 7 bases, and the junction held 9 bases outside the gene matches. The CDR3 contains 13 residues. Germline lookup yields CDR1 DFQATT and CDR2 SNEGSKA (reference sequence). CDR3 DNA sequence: TGCAGTGCCATAGCGGGGGCCCTCGGGACCCAGTACTTC. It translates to CSAIAGALGTQYF.

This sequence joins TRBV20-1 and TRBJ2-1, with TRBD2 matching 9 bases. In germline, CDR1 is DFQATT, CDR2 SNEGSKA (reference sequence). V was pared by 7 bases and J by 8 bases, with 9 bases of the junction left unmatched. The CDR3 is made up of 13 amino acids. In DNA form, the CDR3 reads TGCAGTGTTAGGCGGGAGGGCCTCTATGAGCAGTTCTTC. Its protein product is CSVRREGLYEQFF.